Listed below are T cell receptor beta chains from one sample, sequenced in a study of blood T cell repertoires in COVID-19. Measured with immunoSEQ multiplex PCR; TCRdb has only the in-frame clones, and not every one. This table has tens of thousands of clones, 75% to 80% appearing once. Specimen: peripheral blood. These receptors were obtained from a human donor in a cohort sampled during active COVID-19. Each CDR3 is given with its conserved first and last residue. The D gene is left open where the match is weak. The size entry is marked missing in some rows and otherwise reads once, few, many or a size class.

V,size,J,D,length,DNA,CDR3
TRBV29-1,NA,TRBJ1-2,TRBD1,14,TGCAGCGTTCCCCGAACAGGGGCGAGCTATGGCTACACCTTC,CSVPRTGASYGYTF
TRBV19,once,TRBJ1-5,NA,15,TGTGCCAGTATCCTCGGGGGCGGGGGTGAGCAGCCCCAGCATTTT,CASILGGGGEQPQHF
TRBV4-2,NA,TRBJ1-4,TRBD1,15,TGTGCCAGCAGCCAGACCGGGACAGGGAATGAAAAACTGTTTTTT,CASSQTGTGNEKLFF
TRBV27,few,TRBJ1-2,NA,14,TGTGCCAGCAGTCCCTCCGGGACAACCTATGGCTACACCTTC,CASSPSGTTYGYTF
TRBV6-5,NA,TRBJ2-1,NA,16,TGTGCCAGCAGTTACTCCGCCGCGGGATCCTACGATGAGCAGTTCTTC,CASSYSAAGSYDEQFF
TRBV11-3,NA,TRBJ2-7,NA,14,TGTGCCAGCACCCCGGACTTCGGTCGGGACGAGCAGTACTTC,CASTPDFGRDEQYF
TRBV11-2,NA,TRBJ1-3,NA,15,TGTGCCAGCAGCTTATCAGGGTATCCTGGAAACACCATATATTTT,CASSLSGYPGNTIYF
TRBV19,NA,TRBJ1-2,TRBD1,16,TGTGCCAGTAGTATTGGGACAGGGGGCGAGGGCTATGGCTACACCTTC,CASSIGTGGEGYGYTF
TRBV3-1/TRBV3-2,few,TRBJ1-5,TRBD1,14,TGTGCCAGCAGCCAAGGGACAGGTAATCAGCCCCAGCATTTT,CASSQGTGNQPQHF
TRBV6-5,NA,TRBJ1-4,TRBD1,14,TGTGCCAGCAACCAAGACAGGGTTAATGAAAAACTGTTTTTT,CASNQDRVNEKLFF
TRBV3-1/TRBV3-2,NA,TRBJ2-5,NA,14,TGTGCCAGCAGCCAAGGCAGGGCCCAAGAGACCCAGTACTTC,CASSQGRAQETQYF
TRBV4-3,NA,TRBJ2-3,TRBD1,16,TGCGCCAGCAGCTACCTTGACAGGGTTAGCGCAGATACGCAGTATTTT,CASSYLDRVSADTQYF
TRBV29-1,NA,TRBJ2-1,TRBD2,14,TGCAGCGCCCGGTCTAGCGGGAGCAACAATGAGCAGTTCTTC,CSARSSGSNNEQFF
TRBV6-2/TRBV6-3,NA,TRBJ2-7,TRBD2,14,TGTGCCAGCAGTTACGGCGGGGGAAGCCTCGAGCAGTACTTC,CASSYGGGSLEQYF
TRBV10-2,few,TRBJ1-5,NA,14,TGCGCCAGCAGTGCAACTTATAGCAATCAGCCCCAGCATTTT,CASSATYSNQPQHF
TRBV3-1/TRBV3-2,NA,TRBJ1-2,TRBD1,14,TGTGCCAGCAGCCTTGGGACAGGGGGAAGTGGCTACACCTTC,CASSLGTGGSGYTF
TRBV3-1/TRBV3-2,NA,TRBJ2-1,NA,13,TGTGCCAGCAGCCTAAGGGGTACCAATGAGCAGTTCTTC,CASSLRGTNEQFF
TRBV10-2,few,TRBJ2-7,TRBD1,17,TGCGCCAGCAGTGAAAGGTCTTGGGACAGGGGCTCCTACGAGCAGTACTTC,CASSERSWDRGSYEQYF
TRBV2,once,TRBJ1-1,NA,13,TGTGCCAGCAGTCCTACAGGCAACACTGAAGCTTTCTTT,CASSPTGNTEAFF
TRBV5-1,NA,TRBJ2-7,NA,14,TGCGCCAGCAGCGCCGACAGCCCAGCCTACGAGCAGTACTTC,CASSADSPAYEQYF
TRBV6-1,NA,TRBJ1-5,NA,15,TGTGCCAGCAGTGAACCGGGGGGCCTCAATCAGCCCCAGCATTTT,CASSEPGGLNQPQHF
TRBV27,NA,TRBJ2-5,TRBD2,15,TGTGCCAGCAGTGCCGGACTAGCGGGAATAGAGACCCAGTACTTC,CASSAGLAGIETQYF
TRBV2,NA,TRBJ2-7,NA,14,TGTGCCAGCAGTGCCGGGACACCCCAGTACGAGCAGTACTTC,CASSAGTPQYEQYF
TRBV2,NA,TRBJ1-2,TRBD1,12,TGTGCCAGCAGGGGGGACAGCTATGGCTACACCTTC,CASRGDSYGYTF
TRBV2,NA,TRBJ1-5,NA,14,TGTGCCAGCAGTGAAGCTACGGGGGACCAGCCCCAGCATTTT,CASSEATGDQPQHF
TRBV30,NA,TRBJ1-4,NA,15,TGTGCCTGGAGGGATCAGCGAGCAACTAATGAAAAACTGTTTTTT,CAWRDQRATNEKLFF
TRBV5-4,once,TRBJ2-1,NA,15,TGTGCCATCCAAAGGGGCTCCACGGCGCGCGATGAGCAGTTCTTC,CAIQRGSTARDEQFF
TRBV19,NA,TRBJ1-5,NA,14,TGTGCCAGTAGTACCCCCCAGGGGACCCAGCCCCAGCATTTT,CASSTPQGTQPQHF
TRBV29-1,NA,TRBJ2-6,TRBD1,15,TGCAGCGTTCGCCAGGGGGCTTCTGGGGCCAACGTCCTGACTTTC,CSVRQGASGANVLTF
TRBV5-1,NA,TRBJ1-6,NA,17,TGCGCCAGCAGCCCTAGCAAGGGAGCTACGGAGGGGTCACCCCTCCACTTT,CASSPSKGATEGSPLHF
TRBV7-8,NA,TRBJ2-5,TRBD2,17,TGTGCCAGCAGCTTTCAGATAGCGGGAAGTGTGAGGGAGACCCAGTACTTC,CASSFQIAGSVRETQYF
TRBV6-6,NA,TRBJ2-7,TRBD1,13,TGTGCCAGCAGAGACCGGGACAGCCTAGGGCAGTACTTC,CASRDRDSLGQYF
TRBV6-5,NA,TRBJ1-3,NA,15,TGTGCCAGCAGCCTCGGCGGCTACTCTGGAAACACCATATATTTT,CASSLGGYSGNTIYF
TRBV19,few,TRBJ2-3,TRBD2,17,TGTGCCAGTAGTCCCCTGGGACTAGCGGGGGGTAAAGATACGCAGTATTTT,CASSPLGLAGGKDTQYF
TRBV6-5,NA,TRBJ1-6,NA,15,TGTGCCAGCAGTTCGGGGGGAAGCAATAATTCACCCCTCCACTTT,CASSSGGSNNSPLHF
TRBV15,NA,TRBJ2-6,NA,19,TGTGCCACCAGCAGAGGTAGGCCCGGGAGTGAAGCTGGGGCCAACGTCCTGACTTTC,CATSRGRPGSEAGANVLTF
TRBV7-9,NA,TRBJ1-1,NA,14,TGTGCCAGCAGCGGTTGGGAGGGACCTTCTGAAGCTTTCTTT,CASSGWEGPSEAFF
TRBV12-5,NA,TRBJ2-2,NA,16,TGTGCTAGTGGTTTGGGGGCGCTGGGGAACACCGGGGAGCTGTTTTTT,CASGLGALGNTGELFF
TRBV7-2,NA,TRBJ2-5,NA,14,TGTGCCAGCAGCCCCGGGTCGGGACAAGAGACCCAGTACTTC,CASSPGSGQETQYF
TRBV30,NA,TRBJ2-1,NA,11,TGTGCCTGGAGTGTAGGCCAAGCGGCGGTCTTC,CAWSVGQAAVF
TRBV28,NA,TRBJ2-7,TRBD1,13,TGTGCCAGCAGAACAGGGGGCTCCTACGAGCAGTACTTC,CASRTGGSYEQYF
TRBV11-2,NA,TRBJ1-1,NA,15,TGTGCCAGCAGCTTAGTGTGGCAGGGAAGTACTGAAGCTTTCTTT,CASSLVWQGSTEAFF
TRBV7-9,NA,TRBJ1-5,NA,13,TGTGCCAGCAGCCGGACAGATAATCAGCCCCAGCATTTT,CASSRTDNQPQHF
TRBV6-5,NA,TRBJ1-6,TRBD1,16,TGTGCCAGCAGTTGGGCAGGACAGGGCTCTAATTCACCCCTCCACTTT,CASSWAGQGSNSPLHF
TRBV5-4,NA,TRBJ1-2,NA,14,TGTGCCAGCAGCTTGCAGGGAGGGAACTATGGCTACACCTTC,CASSLQGGNYGYTF
TRBV30,NA,TRBJ1-2,TRBD1,15,TGTGCCTGGACCCATGGACAGGGCGGCAACTATGGCTACACCTTC,CAWTHGQGGNYGYTF
TRBV5-6,NA,TRBJ2-2,NA,13,TGTGCCAGCAGCTTACAGGGAACCGGGGAGCTGTTTTTT,CASSLQGTGELFF
TRBV2,NA,TRBJ2-2,TRBD2,13,TGTGCCAGCAGAAGGACTAGCCCCGGGGAGCTGTTTTTT,CASRRTSPGELFF